Sequencing of this T cell receptor beta chain was carried out in a study of breast tumors, draining lymph nodes, adjacent tissues. Overall study findings and caveats: That most tumor T cells come from lymph nodes remained unproven.

TCRdb re-called the multiplex PCR reads through MiXCR, storing one row per CDR3 protein. The sample has under 300,000 distinct CDR3 sequences, around 35% seen once. Concerning this clonotype: Its antigen is unidentified.

Axillary draining lymph nodes of breast cancer patients supplied the node samples. This CDR3 has 15 amino acids. V trimming: 9 bases; J trimming: 4 bases; junction bases outside the gene matches: 11. In germline, CDR1 is MNHEY, CDR2 SVGAGI. This TCR was recovered from a female donor with breast cancer. Some clones in this sample may be carry-over from other donors' samples. Specimen: axillary lymph node tissue. V is TRBV6-5 and J is TRBJ2-5; 10 nucleotides align to TRBD2. CDR3: CARRLAGGYAETQYF. The CDR3 DNA is TGTGCCAGAAGACTAGCGGGTGGGTATGCAGAGACCCAGTACTTC.